Described below is a single T cell receptor (beta chain) sequence and its context. Its specificity is not known. Prior autoimmune disease or systemic immunosuppression barred patients. Baseline was the first blood sampling point, followed by cycle 4 day 1 and cycle 7 day 1. Produced via immunoSEQ multiplex PCR; TCRdb's table is partial and in-frame only. This table has around 47,000 clones, 88% appearing once. The data stem from a study of OX40 agonist ivuxolimab in advanced cancers. Study-wide findings and caveats: Both CD4+ and CD8+ T cell populations in blood had undergone clonal expansion by week 6 at 0.1 to 3.0 mg/kg.

Germline lookup yields CDR1 SGHVS and CDR2 FNYEAQ. V lost 5 bases, J lost 10 bases, and 12 bases stayed unmatched. The CDR3 loop spans 16 amino acids. The TCR was taken from an adult with an advanced solid tumor such as melanoma, head and neck, liver or kidney cancer. V and J are TRBV7-6 and TRBJ2-2; TRBD2 matches at 11 bases. The starting material was CD4+ or CD8+ T cells sorted from blood, obtained in a trial of the OX40 agonist ivuxolimab. The CDR3 nucleotides are TGTGCCAGCAGCGCGAATAGCGGGGGGGCCTTGGAGGAGCTGTTTTTT. This sequence encodes CASSANSGGALEELFF.